The source of this T cell receptor (beta chain) is a study of T cells in Graves' hyperthyroidism and ophthalmopathy. Template material for amplifying TCR beta CDR3 regions consisted of RNA transcripts. The primer set for the first-round RT-PCR of the TCR CDR3 was HTBI. TCRdb re-called the multiplex PCR reads through MiXCR, storing one row per CDR3 protein. This sample carries around 280,000 distinct CDR3 sequences, approximately 14% of them seen once, and the ten largest clones take roughly 7.9%. This clonotype was recorded at least ten times. Germline V CDR1 and CDR2: MNHNS, SASEGT. The CDR3 runs to 15 residues. V gave up 6 bases and J gave up 1 base; unmatched junction bases: 6.

The V gene is TRBV6-1, the J gene TRBJ2-7; 10 bases fit TRBD1. This TCR came from a middle-aged woman with Graves' hyperthyroidism. The specimen sequenced was blood. This CDR3 reads CASRPGTGESYEQYF. DNA of the CDR3: TGTGCCAGCAGACCCGGGACAGGGGAATCCTACGAGCAGTACTTC.